The source of this TCR beta chain is a study of CD8+ T cells in alopecia areata. Germline V gene sequence: CDR1 SNHLY, CDR2 FYNNEI. The V end lost 6 bases, the J end lost 0 bases, and 8 bases lay between the germline ends. There are 14 residues in the CDR3. Reverse transcribed after extraction, RNA yielded cDNA as the sequencing template. The table came from immunoSEQ multiplex PCR; TCRdb's copy has only in-frame clones and leaves some out. In the table there are over 120,000 clones, approximately 50% of which are singletons. The V call is TRBV2, the J call TRBJ2-2; D remains ambiguous. This TCR derives from a human donor with alopecia areata. Sequencing was performed on CD4+ T cells sorted from blood, taken at week 0. The DNA of the CDR3 is TGTGCCAGCAGGGAAAACACGAACACCGGGGAGCTGTTTTTT. Amino acids: CASRENTNTGELFF.